The sequence of this T cell receptor (beta chain) was determined in a study of T cells in Graves' hyperthyroidism and ophthalmopathy. Germline V gene lookup returns CDR1 SGHDN and CDR2 FVKESK. The CDR3 has 18 residues. The V end was cut by 1 base, the J end by 0 bases, with 13 bases between. TCR beta CDR3 regions were amplified from RNA. Using the HTBI primer set, a first-round RT-PCR was run on the TCR CDR3. From the multiplex PCR reads, TCRdb called clonotypes with MiXCR, one entry per CDR3 protein. The sample has about 350,000 distinct CDR3 sequences; approximately 15% are singletons. This clonotype was seen a handful of times.

The sequence was obtained from a woman aged 25 to 39 with Graves' hyperthyroidism. The sequenced sample consisted of blood. V usage is TRBV14 and J usage is TRBJ1-6; D not certain. The CDR3 nucleotides are TGTGCCAGCAGCCAAGGAGCACCTCAGAGCTCCTATAATTCACCCCTCCACTTT. As protein: CASSQGAPQSSYNSPLHF.